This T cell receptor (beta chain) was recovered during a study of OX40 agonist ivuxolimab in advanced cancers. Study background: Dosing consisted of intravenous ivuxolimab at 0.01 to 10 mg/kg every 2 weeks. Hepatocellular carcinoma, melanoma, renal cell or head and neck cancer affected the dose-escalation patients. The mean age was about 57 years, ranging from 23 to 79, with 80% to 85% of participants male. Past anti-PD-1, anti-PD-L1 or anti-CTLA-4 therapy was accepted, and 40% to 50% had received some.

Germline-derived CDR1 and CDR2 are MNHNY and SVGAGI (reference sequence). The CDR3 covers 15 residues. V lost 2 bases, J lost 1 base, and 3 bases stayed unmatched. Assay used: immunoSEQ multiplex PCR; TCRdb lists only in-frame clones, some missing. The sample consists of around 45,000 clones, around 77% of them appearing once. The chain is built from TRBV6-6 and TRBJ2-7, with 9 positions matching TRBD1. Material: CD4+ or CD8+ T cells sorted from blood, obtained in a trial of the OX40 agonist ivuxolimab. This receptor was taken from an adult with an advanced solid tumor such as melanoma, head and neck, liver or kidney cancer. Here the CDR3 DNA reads TGTGCCAGCAGTTACCTCGGGACAGGGTCCTACGAGCAGTACTTC. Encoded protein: CASSYLGTGSYEQYF.